This T cell receptor (beta chain) was recorded in a study of blood T cell repertoires in COVID-19. On the study more broadly: Collection of acute and convalescent COVID-19 samples took place in the United States, Italy and Spain. The analysed material was cDNA or gDNA that came from T cells, B-cell-depleted T cells, or PBMCs.

Original analysis: Reference gene primer amplification yielded estimated nucleated cell counts. Method: immunoSEQ multiplex PCR; TCRdb's copy keeps in-frame clones and lacks some. The DNA was the basis for D and trimming; V, J and clone size are from that table. The sample consists of over 120,000 clones, approximately 85% of them appearing once. The CDR3 is made up of 14 amino acids. Trimming stripped 5 bases from V and 5 bases from J, with 15 bases between. Looked up from germline, CDR1 is MGHDK and CDR2 is SYGVNS. Sequences were obtained from peripheral blood. The TCR sequence derives from a human donor with acute or convalescent COVID-19. The donor label of this sample is uncertain. The chain carries TRBV25-1 and TRBJ1-2; possible D gene TRBD1, 5 bases. CDR3 bases: TGTGCCAGCAGTCATAGCCCGGGGGTTTATGGCTACACCTTC. Translated: CASSHSPGVYGYTF.